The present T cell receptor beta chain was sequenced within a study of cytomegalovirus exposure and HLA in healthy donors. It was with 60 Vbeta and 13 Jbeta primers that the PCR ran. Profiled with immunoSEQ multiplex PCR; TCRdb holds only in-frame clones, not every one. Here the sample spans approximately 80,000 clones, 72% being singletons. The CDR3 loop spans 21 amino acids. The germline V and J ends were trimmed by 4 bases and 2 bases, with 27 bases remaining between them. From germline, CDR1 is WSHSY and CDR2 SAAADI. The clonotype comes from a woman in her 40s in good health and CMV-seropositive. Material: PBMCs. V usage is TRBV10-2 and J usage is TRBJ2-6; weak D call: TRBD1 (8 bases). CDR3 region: CASSGGGRQGTLGTGANVLTF. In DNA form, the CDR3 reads TGCGCCAGCAGTGGGGGGGGGCGACAGGGGACCCTTGGTACTGGGGCCAACGTCCTGACTTTC.